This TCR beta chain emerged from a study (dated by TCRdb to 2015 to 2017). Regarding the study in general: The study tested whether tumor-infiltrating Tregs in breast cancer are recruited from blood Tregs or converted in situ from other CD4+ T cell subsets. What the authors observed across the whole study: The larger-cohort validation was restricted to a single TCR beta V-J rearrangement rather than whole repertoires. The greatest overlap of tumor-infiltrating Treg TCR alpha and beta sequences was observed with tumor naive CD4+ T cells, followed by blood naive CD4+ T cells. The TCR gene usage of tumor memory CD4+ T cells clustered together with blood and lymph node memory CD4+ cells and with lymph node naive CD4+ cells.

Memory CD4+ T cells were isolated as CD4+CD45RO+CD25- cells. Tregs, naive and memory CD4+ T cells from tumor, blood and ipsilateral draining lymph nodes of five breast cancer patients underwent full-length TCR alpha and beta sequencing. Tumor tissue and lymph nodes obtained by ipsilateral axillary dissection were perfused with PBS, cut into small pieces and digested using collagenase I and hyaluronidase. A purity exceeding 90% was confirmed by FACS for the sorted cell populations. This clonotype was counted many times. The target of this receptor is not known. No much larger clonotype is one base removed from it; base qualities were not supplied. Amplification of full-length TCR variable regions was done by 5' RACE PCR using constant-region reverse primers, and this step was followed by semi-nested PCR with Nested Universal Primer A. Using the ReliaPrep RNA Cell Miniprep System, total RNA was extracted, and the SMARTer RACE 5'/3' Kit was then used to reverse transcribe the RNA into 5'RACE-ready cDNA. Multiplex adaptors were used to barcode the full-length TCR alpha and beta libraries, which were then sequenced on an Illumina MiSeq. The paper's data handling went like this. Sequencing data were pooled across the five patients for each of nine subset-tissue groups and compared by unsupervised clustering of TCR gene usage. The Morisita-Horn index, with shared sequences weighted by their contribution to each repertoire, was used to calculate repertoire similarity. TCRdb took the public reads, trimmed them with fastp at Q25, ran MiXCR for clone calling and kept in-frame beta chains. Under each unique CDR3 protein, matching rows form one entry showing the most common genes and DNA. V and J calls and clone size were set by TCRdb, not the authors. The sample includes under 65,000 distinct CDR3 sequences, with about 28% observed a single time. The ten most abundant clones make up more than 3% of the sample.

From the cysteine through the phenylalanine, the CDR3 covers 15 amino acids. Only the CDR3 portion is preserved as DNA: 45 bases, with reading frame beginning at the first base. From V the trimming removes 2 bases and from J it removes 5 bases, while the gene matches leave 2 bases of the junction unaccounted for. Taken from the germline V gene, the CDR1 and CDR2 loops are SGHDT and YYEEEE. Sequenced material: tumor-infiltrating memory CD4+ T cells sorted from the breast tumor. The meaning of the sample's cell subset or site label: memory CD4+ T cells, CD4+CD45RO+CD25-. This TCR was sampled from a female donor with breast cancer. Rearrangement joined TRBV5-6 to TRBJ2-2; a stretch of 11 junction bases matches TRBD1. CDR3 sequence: CASSFWDRGTGELFF. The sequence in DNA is TGTGCCAGCAGCTTTTGGGACAGGGGGACCGGGGAGCTGTTTTTT.